This passage covers 3 T cell receptor beta chains from one sample sequenced in a study of blood T cell repertoires in COVID-19. Profiling relied on immunoSEQ multiplex PCR, and the TCRdb table lists in-frame clones only, not all of them. The repertoire holds about 120,000 clones, with around 81% as singletons. The sample was peripheral blood. The receptors come from a man in his 70s with acute or convalescent COVID-19.

The rearrangement uses TRBV4-1 and TRBJ1-6; possible D gene TRBD1, 5 bases. The CDR3 is 18 residues long. Germline assignment: CDR1 MGHRA and CDR2 YSYEKL. Trimming shortened V by 0 bases and J by 0 bases, and 12 bases separated the two germline ends. CDR3 sequence (DNA): TGCGCCAGCAGCCAAGATAGGGGCAGGGCCTCCTATAATTCACCCCTCCACTTT. It yields the protein CASSQDRGRASYNSPLHF.

This chain links TRBV5-1 with TRBJ1-5, with TRBD1 matching over 7 bases. Germline trimming cut 4 bases from V and 5 bases from J; bases unmatched to any gene: 6. CDR1 and CDR2 (germline): SGHRS, YFSETQ. This CDR3 has 14 residues. The CDR3 here is CASSTGVGDQPQHF. The CDR3 coding sequence is TGCGCCAGCAGCACAGGGGTAGGGGATCAGCCCCAGCATTTT.

J is TRBJ1-1 and V is TRBV21-1. TRBV21-1 is listed as a pseudogene. The CDR3 has 18 amino acids. The CDR3 loop is CASSKPQGGEIENTEAFF. The CDR3 DNA follows: TGTGCCAGCAGCAAACCACAGGGAGGGGAAATCGAGAACACTGAAGCTTTCTTT.